Shown below are 27 T cell receptor beta chains from a single sample sequenced in a study of blood T cell repertoires in COVID-19. The table came from immunoSEQ multiplex PCR; TCRdb's copy has only in-frame clones and leaves some out. This sample carries 50,000 to 65,000 clones, about 85% of them seen once, and the ten largest clones take around 4.5%. Sequencing input: peripheral blood. The receptors originated from a man aged 35 to 55 with active COVID-19.

The gene calls are TRBV29-1 and TRBJ1-1; D is uncertain. Germline V gene lookup returns CDR1 SQVTM and CDR2 ANQGSEA. This CDR3 is built from 11 residues. V was pared by 3 bases and J by 2 bases, with 4 bases between. CDR3 sequence (DNA): TGCAGCGTTGAGCGAAACACTGAAGCTTTCTTT. Its protein is CSVERNTEAFF.

This chain links TRBV7-6 with TRBJ1-3; a weak D match, TRBD1 (5 bases). V was trimmed by 5 bases and J by 0 bases, leaving 11 bases between them. The CDR3 has 15 residues. Germline CDR1 SGHVS, CDR2 FNYEAQ. The CDR3 nucleotides read TGTGCCAGCAGCCTAATCGGGGGCTCTGGAAACACCATATATTTT. Translating gives CASSLIGGSGNTIYF.

V usage is TRBV21-1 and J usage is TRBJ2-5; no DNA check was done on the table's D call, TRBD2. TRBV21-1 is a listed pseudogene. The CDR3 is made up of 17 amino acids. DNA for the CDR3: TGTGCCAGCAGCAACGGACTAGCGGGAGGGTCGCGAGAGACCCAGTACTTC. It translates to CASSNGLAGGSRETQYF.

The chain has TRBV4-1 and TRBJ1-2; D is unresolved. The germline V gene has CDR1 MGHRA and CDR2 YSYEKL. V shed 4 bases and J shed 3 bases, with 12 bases lying between them. The CDR3 has 14 residues. The CDR3 coding sequence is TGCGCCAGCAGCCCCCTTAGTGTTGACTATGGCTACACCTTC. It yields the protein CASSPLSVDYGYTF.

The chain is built from TRBV5-5 and TRBJ1-2, with 7 bases identical to TRBD1. V was pared by 2 bases and J by 6 bases, with 4 bases of the junction left unmatched. Germline assignment: CDR1 SGHKS and CDR2 YYEKEE (reference sequence). The CDR3 sequence is 13 residues long. The DNA for the CDR3 is TGTGCCAGCAGCTTCCCAGGGGGTGATGGCTACACCTTC. This translates into CASSFPGGDGYTF.

CDR3 in DNA: TGTGCCAGCAGTGGGGACAGCTCCTATAATTCACCCCTCCACTTT. Residues: CASSGDSSYNSPLHF. This sequence joins TRBV2 and TRBJ1-6, with TRBD1 identical over 7 bases. Germline lookup yields CDR1 SNHLY and CDR2 FYNNEI. The V and J ends lost 4 bases and 0 bases, in that order; junction bases with no gene match: 0. The CDR3 is made up of 15 amino acids. Full variable domain (outside the CDR3, taken from reference TRBV2 and TRBJ1-6): EPEVTQTPSHQVTQMGQEVILRCVPISNHLYFYWYRQILGQKVEFLVSFYNNEISEKSEIFDDQFSVERPDGSNFTLKIRSTKLEDSAMYFCASSGDSSYNSPLHFGNGTRLTVT.

The chain recombines TRBV27 with TRBJ2-5; perhaps TRBD2 as D (5 bases). V dropped 6 bases and J dropped 4 bases, with 21 bases sitting between them. Germline V gives CDR1 MNHEY, CDR2 SMNVEV (reference sequence). This CDR3 has 16 amino acids. Here the CDR3 reads CASRKHLGVSPETQYF. In nucleotides, the CDR3 is TGTGCCAGCAGAAAACACCTGGGAGTTTCCCCAGAGACCCAGTACTTC.

V gene TRBV27 combines with J gene TRBJ1-1; D uncertain. The CDR3 loop spans 16 amino acids. The germline V gene has CDR1 MNHEY and CDR2 SMNVEV (reference sequence). Trimming removed 4 bases at V and 1 base at J, with 16 bases between. CDR3 in amino acids: CASSSYISAGNTEAFF. In DNA, the CDR3 is TGTGCCAGCAGTTCCTATATTTCCGCGGGGAACACTGAAGCTTTCTTT.

This chain links TRBV15 with TRBJ2-1; the D gene is possibly TRBD1 (5 bases). V lost 3 bases to trimming and J lost 8 bases, with 8 bases between them. The CDR3 is made up of 12 amino acids. The germline CDR1 and CDR2 sequences are LNHNV and YYDKDF (reference sequence). The DNA of the CDR3 is TGTGCCACCAGCAGCCAGGGCCATGAGCAGTTCTTC. Encoded protein: CATSSQGHEQFF.

The chain is built from TRBV18 and TRBJ1-5; possibly TRBD1 for D (6 bases). The CDR3 is made up of 13 amino acids. Germline V lookup: CDR1 KGHSH, CDR2 LQKENI. Trimming cost V 6 bases and J 5 bases, with 11 bases left between them. This CDR3 reads CASSQWTDQPQHF. CDR3 nucleotide sequence: TGTGCCAGCTCGCAATGGACAGATCAGCCCCAGCATTTT. The whole variable domain, filled in from reference TRBV18 and TRBJ1-5, reads NAGVMQNPRHLVRRRGQEARLRCSPMKGHSHVYWYRQLPEEGLKFMVYLQKENIIDESGMPKERFSAEFPKEGPSILRIQQVVRGDSAAYFCASSQWTDQPQHFGDGTRLSIL.

V is TRBV5-1 and J is TRBJ1-1; D perhaps matches TRBD1 (5 bases). The CDR3 is 13 amino acids. Germline-derived CDR1 and CDR2 are SGHRS and YFSETQ. V shed 5 bases and J shed 10 bases, with 18 bases lying between them. The CDR3 spells CASRTLQEGRAFF. Here the CDR3 DNA reads TGCGCCAGCAGGACCCTCCAGGAGGGGAGAGCTTTCTTT.

The chain employs TRBV11-2 and TRBJ1-2; D may be TRBD1 (6 bases). Deletions cut 2 bases from V and 3 bases from J, with 10 bases between. Per the germline V gene, CDR1 is SGHAT and CDR2 is FQNNGV. CDR3 length: 14 residues. The CDR3 DNA sequence: TGTGCCAGCAGCTTAAACAGGGCCGACTATGGCTACACCTTC. Encoded protein: CASSLNRADYGYTF.

In nucleotides, the CDR3 is TGTGCCAGCAGCTCTATGCGTGGGGTTGGGCGGGCCATCCAAGAGACCCAGTACTTC. The encoded protein is CASSSMRGVGRAIQETQYF. The V gene is TRBV7-8, the J gene TRBJ2-5; TRBD2 is a possible D gene (5 bases). The CDR3 sequence is 19 residues long. Trimming shortened V by 4 bases and J by 1 base, and 25 bases separated the two germline ends. Germline lookup yields CDR1 SGHVS and CDR2 FQNEAQ. Full variable domain (outside the CDR3, taken from reference TRBV7-8 and TRBJ2-5): GAGVSQSPRYKVAKRGQDVALRCDPISGHVSLFWYQQALGQGPEFLTYFQNEAQLDKSGLPSDRFFAERPEGSVSTLKIQRTQQEDSAVYLCASSSMRGVGRAIQETQYFGPGTRLLVL.

The chain links TRBV6-1 to TRBJ2-3; possibly TRBD2 for D (5 bases). V gave up 0 bases and J gave up 0 bases, with 10 bases separating them. This CDR3 contains 16 residues. The germline gives CDR1 MNHNS, CDR2 SASEGT. The CDR3 loop is CASSEASGPSTDTQYF. CDR3 nucleotides: TGTGCCAGCAGTGAAGCCAGCGGCCCTAGCACAGATACGCAGTATTTT.

In its sample, this clone was seen a few times. This chain links TRBV19 with TRBJ2-3, with 9 bases that match TRBD2. Germline lookup yields CDR1 LNHDA and CDR2 SQIVND (reference sequence). V shed 5 bases and J 1 base; nucleotides not matched to a gene: 4. CDR3 length: 15 residues. The CDR3 loop reads CASSPVAGGTDTQYF. CDR3 coding DNA: TGTGCCAGTAGTCCAGTAGCGGGGGGCACAGATACGCAGTATTTT.

The table lists this clone with a count of one. V usage is TRBV5-1 and J usage is TRBJ1-2; the match to TRBD1 covers 8 bases. In germline, CDR1 is SGHRS, CDR2 YFSETQ. The CDR3 covers 14 residues. The V gene end was trimmed by 1 base and the J gene end by 3 bases; junction bases not matched to a gene: 2. CDR3 sequence: CASSLQDRDYGYTF. The CDR3 region has the DNA TGCGCCAGCAGCTTGCAGGACAGGGACTATGGCTACACCTTC.

This chain uses TRBV14 with TRBJ1-1; D remains unclear. The CDR3 consists of 15 residues. Germline V gene data show CDR1 as SGHDN and CDR2 as FVKESK. V lost 0 bases and J 5 bases, leaving 13 bases between the germline ends. CDR3 nucleotides: TGTGCCAGCAGCCAAGATGACCCGGGATGGACTGAAGCTTTCTTT. Translation: CASSQDDPGWTEAFF.

J is TRBJ2-5 and V is TRBV5-1, with D unclear. CDR1 is SGHRS and CDR2 is YFSETQ in the germline V gene. This CDR3 is built from 14 residues. Deletions cut 4 bases from V and 4 bases from J, with 14 bases between. The CDR3 region is CASSTGTARETQYF. The CDR3 bases are TGCGCCAGCAGCACGGGTACTGCCCGAGAGACCCAGTACTTC.

This rearrangement joins TRBV7-9 to TRBJ2-4, with a weak D call TRBD1 (5 bases). The germline CDR1 and CDR2 sequences are SEHNR and FQNEAQ (reference sequence). The CDR3 runs 16 residues. Trimming took 2 bases from V and 2 from J, leaving 13 bases between them. The CDR3 DNA sequence: TGTGCCAGCAGCTTACAACAGGACAAAACCAAAAACATTCAGTACTTC. Its translation is CASSLQQDKTKNIQYF.

CDR3 loop: CASSHRTGGGADTQYF. DNA for the CDR3: TGTGCCAGCAGTCACAGGACAGGGGGAGGAGCAGATACGCAGTATTTT. The rearrangement joins TRBV2 to TRBJ2-3, with 10 bases lining up with TRBD1. The germline V gene encodes CDR1 SNHLY and CDR2 FYNNEI. The CDR3 sequence is 16 residues long. Trimming took 5 bases from V and 4 from J; bases not matched to a gene: 9.

The gene calls are TRBV11-2 and TRBJ2-5; 11 bases fit TRBD2. V was pared by 5 bases and J by 2 bases, with 7 bases of the junction left unmatched. The CDR3 loop spans 16 amino acids. Germline-derived CDR1 and CDR2 are SGHAT and FQNNGV. The DNA for the CDR3 is TGTGCCAGCAGCCTAGGACTAGCGGGCCCTCAAGAGACCCAGTACTTC. Translated: CASSLGLAGPQETQYF.

Of note for this clone: A read error may produce the germline difference seen at one junction end. This chain joins TRBV5-4 and TRBJ2-5, with 8 bases lining up with TRBD2. The CDR3 has 16 residues. Germline V gives CDR1 SGHNT, CDR2 YYREEE (reference sequence). In DNA form, the CDR3 reads TGTGCCAGCAGGTTGGGCCAGCGGGAGTTCGGAGAGACCCAGTACTTC. Amino acid sequence: CASRLGQREFGETQYF.

This rearrangement joins TRBV5-1 to TRBJ2-2, with a tentative D call TRBD2 (7 bases). CDR3 length: 15 amino acids. Germline CDR1 reads SGHRS; CDR2 reads YFSETQ. V lost 1 base and J 6 bases, leaving 13 bases between the germline ends. The CDR3: CASSLTSEGAGELFF. CDR3 in DNA: TGCGCCAGCAGCTTGACTAGCGAGGGGGCCGGGGAGCTGTTTTTT.

The chain carries TRBV5-4 and TRBJ2-1; 7 bases are a match to TRBD2. With V trimmed by 3 bases and J by 6 bases, 12 bases remained unmatched. The CDR3 covers 16 residues. CDR1 and CDR2 from the germline V gene are SGHNT and YYREEE (reference sequence). CDR3 sequence reads: CASSSDRVSGGNEQFF. The CDR3 DNA is TGTGCCAGCAGCTCCGACCGGGTCTCGGGGGGCAATGAGCAGTTCTTC.

The chain links TRBV6-5 to TRBJ1-5, with D perhaps TRBD1 (5 bases). V was shortened by 7 bases and J by 2 bases, with 12 bases between the two germline ends. The CDR3 loop spans 14 amino acids. The germline gives CDR1 MNHEY, CDR2 SVGAGI. CDR3 DNA: TGTGCCAGCACCAGGGAACGGCGCAATCAGCCCCAGCATTTT. As protein: CASTRERRNQPQHF.

In its sample, this clone was seen once. The chain carries TRBV28 and TRBJ1-2; 12 bases align to TRBD1. CDR1 and CDR2 (germline): MDHEN, SYDVKM. This CDR3 has 15 residues. Unmatched junction bases numbered 6, after V lost 4 bases and J lost 6 bases. Here the CDR3 DNA reads TGTGCCAGCAGTTCCTGGGACAGGGGGCGGGATGGCTACACCTTC. This gives the protein CASSSWDRGRDGYTF.

The chain carries TRBV6-4 and TRBJ1-2; TRBD1 matches 9 bases. CDR3 size: 13 residues. Trimming at V came to 7 bases and at J to 3 bases, leaving 3 bases not matched to a gene. Germline-derived CDR1 and CDR2 are MRHNA and SNTAGT. The CDR3, as DNA: TGTGCCAGCACCGACAGGGGGGACTATGGCTACACCTTC. Translating it yields CASTDRGDYGYTF.